Following are 18 T cell receptor beta chains from one sample sequenced in a study of cytomegalovirus exposure and HLA in healthy donors. The PCR made use of 60 Vbeta and 13 Jbeta primers. Using immunoSEQ multiplex PCR, the repertoire was profiled, and TCRdb retains in-frame clones only, with some absent. The sample has 99,000 or so clones; 60% to 85% are singletons. Sample: PBMCs. These receptors all come from a male donor in good health and CMV-seronegative.

J is TRBJ2-7 and V is TRBV4-2; possible D gene TRBD2, 5 bases. V dropped 1 base and J dropped 7 bases, with 20 bases sitting between them. CDR3 size: 16 residues. Germline V gene lookup returns CDR1 LGHNA and CDR2 YNFKEQ. CDR3 nucleotide sequence: TGTGCCAGCAGCCAAGGGGTAGAATTGAGACGGGGAGAGCAGTACTTC. This sequence encodes CASSQGVELRRGEQYF.

A few counts support this clone. The V call is TRBV4-1, the J call TRBJ2-1, with 7 bases lining up with TRBD1. In germline, CDR1 is MGHRA, CDR2 YSYEKL. V dropped 2 bases and J dropped 4; count of bases not matched to a gene: 8. CDR3 length: 16 residues. CDR3 sequence reads: CASSQMDRLIYNEQFF. The CDR3, as DNA: TGCGCCAGCAGCCAAATGGACAGGTTAATATACAATGAGCAGTTCTTC.

The V call is TRBV2, the J call TRBJ1-2, with D possibly TRBD1 on 5 matching bases. Per the germline V gene, CDR1 is SNHLY and CDR2 is FYNNEI. The CDR3 covers 12 residues. V was cut by 6 bases and J by 4 bases, with 9 bases left in between. The CDR3 is CASRGGGYGYTF. The CDR3 DNA reads as TGTGCCAGCAGAGGCGGGGGCTATGGCTACACCTTC.

V usage is TRBV6-6 and J usage is TRBJ2-5; TRBD1 matches 9 bases. The DNA end is more similar to TRBJ2-7, so the J call may be wrong. There are 15 residues in the CDR3. CDR1 is MNHNY and CDR2 is SVGAGI in the germline V gene (reference sequence). The CDR3: CASRSGTGSRYEQYF. Here the CDR3 DNA reads TGTGCCAGCAGGTCCGGGACAGGGAGTCGCTACGAGCAGTACTTC.

V and J are TRBV9 and TRBJ2-3, with 10 bases identical to TRBD1. The CDR3 length is 15 residues. The germline CDR1 and CDR2 sequences are SGDLS and YYNGEE. V trimming: 0 bases; J trimming: 5 bases; junction bases outside the gene matches: 3. The CDR3 here is CASSVGTGGKDTQYF. DNA of the CDR3: TGTGCCAGCAGCGTAGGGACAGGGGGAAAAGATACGCAGTATTTT.

CDR3 DNA: TGTGCCAGCAGCTCCGCCCTAGCGGGAGCGGTATACGAGCAGTACTTC. Translated, it gives CASSSALAGAVYEQYF. This chain connects TRBV5-6 to TRBJ2-7, with 10 positions matching TRBD2. Germline lookup yields CDR1 SGHDT and CDR2 YYEEEE. CDR3 length: 16 residues. After removal of 3 bases from V and 4 bases from J, the junction contained 10 bases not matched to a gene. The whole variable domain, filled in from reference TRBV5-6 and TRBJ2-7, reads DAGVTQSPTHLIKTRGQQVTLRCSPKSGHDTVSWYQQALGQGPQFIFQYYEEEERQRGNFPDRFSGHQFPNYSSELNVNALLLGDSALYLCASSSALAGAVYEQYFGPGTRLTVT.

This clone came up once. The chain couples TRBV29-1 to TRBJ2-3, with D possibly matching TRBD2 (7 bases). The CDR3 is 14 amino acids. CDR1 and CDR2 (germline): SQVTM, ANQGSEA. Trimming removed 7 bases at V and 2 bases at J, with 16 bases between. This CDR3 is CSAGRGLHTDTQYF. The CDR3 DNA sequence: TGCAGCGCCGGGCGGGGGCTACACACAGATACGCAGTATTTT.

The V call is TRBV13, the J call TRBJ2-3; perhaps TRBD1 as D (5 bases). The CDR3 is 21 residues long. The germline gives CDR1 PRHDT, CDR2 FYEKMQ (reference sequence). V lost 1 base, J lost 0 bases, and 26 bases lay in between. The DNA for the CDR3 is TGTGCCAGCAGCTTAGATCCCTTTATCAGTCAGGGATTACTCAGCACAGATACGCAGTATTTT. As protein: CASSLDPFISQGLLSTDTQYF. Full variable domain (outside the CDR3, taken from reference TRBV13 and TRBJ2-3): AAGVIQSPRHLIKEKRETATLKCYPIPRHDTVYWYQQGPGQDPQFLISFYEKMQSDKGSIPDRFSAQQFSDYHSELNMSSLELGDSALYFCASSLDPFISQGLLSTDTQYFGPGTRLTVL.

The genes are TRBV28 and TRBJ2-3, with 9 bases aligning to TRBD2. The CDR3 has 18 amino acids. The V gene's germline CDR1 is MDHEN and CDR2 SYDVKM. V was clipped by 2 bases and J by 3 bases; unmatched bases: 12. CDR3 coding DNA: TGTGCCAGCAGTTTAGCCGGCCTAGCGGGAATAGGGACAGATACGCAGTATTTT. Its translation: CASSLAGLAGIGTDTQYF. The complete variable domain, with remaining parts taken from reference TRBV28 and TRBJ2-3, reads DVKVTQSSRYLVKRTGEKVFLECVQDMDHENMFWYRQDPGLGLRLIYFSYDVKMKEKGDIPEGYSVSREKKERFSLILESASTNQTSMYLCASSLAGLAGIGTDTQYFGPGTRLTVL.

This chain links TRBV11-3 with TRBJ2-2; D not certain. Deletions cut 2 bases from V and 4 bases from J, with 11 bases between. This CDR3 contains 15 residues. Germline CDR1 reads SGHNT; CDR2 reads YENEEA. The CDR3 nucleotides read TGTGCCAGCAGCTTAACCCTAGACGGCACCGGGGAGCTGTTTTTT. The encoded protein is CASSLTLDGTGELFF. The whole variable domain, remainder taken from reference TRBV11-3 and TRBJ2-2, is EAGVVQSPRYKIIEKKQPVAFWCNPISGHNTLYWYLQNLGQGPELLIRYENEEAVDDSQLPKDRFSAERLKGVDSTLKIQPAELGDSAVYLCASSLTLDGTGELFFGEGSRLTVL.

This chain joins TRBV6-1 and TRBJ2-3; weak D call: TRBD1 (5 bases). V lost 5 bases, J lost 1 base, and 10 bases lay in between. Germline V gene data show CDR1 as MNHNS and CDR2 as SASEGT. The CDR3 sequence is 14 residues long. CDR3 amino acids: CASSTLQGTDTQYF. CDR3 coding DNA: TGTGCCAGCAGTACCCTACAGGGCACAGATACGCAGTATTTT.

The chain links TRBV28 to TRBJ2-1; 12 bases align to TRBD1. The CDR3 contains 17 residues. Germline V CDR1 and CDR2: MDHEN, SYDVKM. V shed 8 bases, J shed 5 bases, and the junction held 13 bases outside the gene matches. CDR3 nucleotide sequence: TGTGCCAGCCCTCCCAGACCCGGGACAGGGGGCAACAATGAGCAGTTCTTC. Its protein is CASPPRPGTGGNNEQFF.

The gene calls are TRBV4-1 and TRBJ2-7; 7 positions agree with TRBD2. The germline gives CDR1 MGHRA, CDR2 YSYEKL. This CDR3 comprises 14 residues. V shed 4 bases and J 4 bases; nucleotides not matched to a gene: 7. The CDR3 region is CASSPMGTTYEQYF. The CDR3 bases are TGCGCCAGCAGCCCCATGGGGACTACATACGAGCAGTACTTC.

The chain couples TRBV19 to TRBJ2-6; D is possibly TRBD1 (5 bases). V dropped 3 bases and J dropped 6 bases, with 12 bases sitting between them. CDR1 is LNHDA and CDR2 is SQIVND in the germline V gene (reference sequence). The CDR3 has 15 residues. This chain's CDR3 is CASSIGAQVANVLTF. The CDR3 coding sequence is TGTGCCAGTAGTATTGGGGCGCAGGTGGCCAACGTCCTGACTTTC. Complete variable domain (other parts from reference TRBV19 and TRBJ2-6): DGGITQSPKYLFRKEGQNVTLSCEQNLNHDAMYWYRQDPGQGLRLIYYSQIVNDFQKGDIAEGYSVSREKKESFPLTVTSAQKNPTAFYLCASSIGAQVANVLTFGAGSRLTVL.

The chain employs TRBV27 and TRBJ2-5, with D perhaps matching TRBD2 (5 bases). This CDR3 comprises 16 residues. Germline CDR1 MNHEY, CDR2 SMNVEV (reference sequence). The V end lost 5 bases, the J end lost 0 bases, and 16 bases lay between the germline ends. DNA for the CDR3: TGTGCCAGCAGTCCCTCGGGCGGAGGATACCAAGAGACCCAGTACTTC. Translated, it gives CASSPSGGGYQETQYF.

The CDR3 loop reads CASSSPGAITEAFF. The CDR3 DNA reads as TGTGCCAGCAGCTCCCCCGGAGCAATCACTGAAGCTTTCTTT. The chain uses TRBV7-9 and TRBJ1-1; unclear D gene. CDR1 and CDR2 (germline): SEHNR, FQNEAQ (reference sequence). V was clipped by 4 bases and J by 4 bases, with 13 bases between them. CDR3 length: 14 amino acids.

CDR3 bases: TGCGCCAGCAGCTTGGATGGCAGGGGGCGAGGGGATACGCAGTATTTT. Translating it yields CASSLDGRGRGDTQYF. The V gene is TRBV5-1, the J gene TRBJ2-3, with 8 bases identical to TRBD1. The CDR3 consists of 16 residues. The V gene's germline CDR1 is SGHRS and CDR2 YFSETQ. J was trimmed by 6 bases and V by 0 bases; bases with no gene match: 9.

The chain employs TRBV9 and TRBJ1-1, with TRBD1 matching over 9 bases. The CDR3 runs 16 residues. The V segment lost 4 bases and the J segment 1 base; nucleotides outside the gene matches: 8. CDR1 is SGDLS, CDR2 YYNGEE, per germline. CDR3 bases: TGTGCCAGCAGCCTGGGTGGGACAGGGAAGAACACTGAAGCTTTCTTT. This gives the protein CASSLGGTGKNTEAFF.